The T cell receptor (beta chain) described here comes from a study of early T cells in non-severe SARS-CoV-2 infection. Trimming took off 8 bases at V and 4 bases at J, with 12 bases between the two ends. CDR3 size: 13 residues. Germline-derived CDR1 and CDR2 are ENHRY and SYGVKD. TCRdb re-called the 5' RACE reads with MiXCR, one entry per CDR3 protein. The sample consists of approximately 76,000 distinct CDR3 sequences, about 12% of them appearing once. This clonotype was counted between two and nine times. The sequencing input was whole blood. This chain uses TRBV10-3 with TRBJ1-5; possible D gene TRBD1, 5 bases. The clonotype originates from an adult who was a healthcare worker with PCR-confirmed SARS-CoV-2 infection or an uninfected control (not recorded which). CDR3 bases: TGTGCCATCCGCGGGGAGGGGAATCAGCCCCAGCATTTT. Amino acids: CAIRGEGNQPQHF.